This T cell receptor beta chain was sequenced for a study of blood T cell repertoires in COVID-19. As for the study in general: Acute and convalescent COVID-19 samples came from the United States, Italy and Spain. Sources were T cells, B-cell-depleted T cells, or PBMCs; the material itself was cDNA or gDNA.

Followed longitudinally, the Seattle patients had been enrolled during active infection. The authors' processing: The assay estimated nucleated cells by amplifying reference gene primers. Profiling relied on immunoSEQ multiplex PCR, and the TCRdb table lists in-frame clones only, not all of them. The DNA was the basis for D and trimming; V, J and clone size are from that table. The data show about 170,000 clones, with roughly 80% seen just once and 7.5% to 10% held by the top ten. What was sequenced was peripheral blood. The receptor was isolated from a woman over 75 with COVID-19, enrolled during active disease.

The CDR3 DNA reads as TGTGCCAGCAGTCAGGGAGTAGCGGGGCTCAATGAGCAGTTCTTC. Its protein product is CASSQGVAGLNEQFF. V gene TRBV7-3 combines with J gene TRBJ2-1; 8 bases align to TRBD2. CDR1 and CDR2 from the germline V gene are SGHTA and FQGTGA. This CDR3 comprises 15 residues. V trimming: 6 bases; J trimming: 6 bases; junction bases outside the gene matches: 10.